This TCR beta chain was identified in a study of Tregs in tolerant kidney transplant recipients. Per the germline V gene, CDR1 is SNHLY and CDR2 is FYNNEI. Trimming removed 4 bases at V and 1 base at J, with 7 bases between. The CDR3 extends over 14 amino acids. Sequencing was performed with immunoSEQ multiplex PCR; in TCRdb, only in-frame clones are kept and a portion is missing. The sample holds tens of thousands of clones, under 95% seen once. Specimen: Tregs from blood, collected before the transplant. This TCR derives from a human donor who received a combined kidney and bone marrow transplant. The chain uses TRBV2 and TRBJ2-2; D is perhaps TRBD2 (5 bases). CDR3 DNA sequence: TGTGCCAGCAGTGCCAGCGGGAACACCGGGGAGCTGTTTTTT. Protein: CASSASGNTGELFF.